This paragraph reports one T cell receptor beta chain. The junction departs from the called germline gene at one end, perhaps through a read error. This sample was included in a study of tumor and adjacent non-tumor tissue in lung cancer. Study-level information: The cohort had approximately 12 adenocarcinoma, 2 squamous cell and 1 small cell patients.

TCRbeta libraries were built with three rounds of nested PCR, modified from ARM-PCR. TCRdb redid the calling of the multiplex PCR reads with MiXCR, one entry per CDR3 protein. The sample lists tens of thousands of distinct CDR3 sequences, just over 65% occurring once. The CDR3 consists of 16 residues. Germline loops: CDR1 SQVTM, CDR2 ANQGSEA. This sample's RNA came from whole unsorted tissue. This chain connects TRBV29-1 to TRBJ2-2, with a weak D call TRBD2 (6 bases). This receptor was identified in a man aged 55 to 70 with non-small cell lung cancer. Sequenced input: lung tumor tissue. The CDR3 sequence is CSVGLTGASSFGGLFF. In DNA, the CDR3 is TGCAGCGTTGGTCTGACCGGGGCTAGTTCTTTCGGGGGGCTGTTTTTT.